The T cell receptor (beta chain) described here comes from a study of CXCR3-negative and CXCR3-positive naive CD8 T cells. 5' RACE with UMI labels generated the TRB cDNA libraries. Using the 5' RACE reads, TCRdb records one entry per CDR3 protein without DNA. Its table records 140,000 to 150,000 distinct CDR3 sequences. Remarks on this clonotype: Its specificity is unknown.

Study conclusions and caveats: In CXCR3-positive naive cells, the TRB CDR3s were more hydrophobic than in CXCR3-negative naive cells.

The clonotype was recovered from a human donor in good health. Some clones in this sample may be carry-over from other donors' samples. Source material: naive CXCR3+ CD8+ T cells from blood. Noted subset: CD45RO-CCR7+CD27+CD95- naive CD8+ T cells expressing CXCR3 (TNR3+).

The CDR3: CASSIGQGNGDTQYF. The J gene is TRBJ2-3, the V gene TRBV19; the TCRdb D gene call, TRBD1, has no DNA to confirm it. Germline V gene sequence: CDR1 LNHDA, CDR2 SQIVND (reference sequence). CDR3 size: 15 residues.